These T cell receptor beta chains were read from a single sample in a study of control samples from healthy donors and cancer patients. Sequencing used immunoSEQ multiplex PCR; TCRdb keeps in-frame clones, though not all of them. The sample lists 40,000 to 60,000 clones, about 90% occurring once. Sequencing was carried out using PBMCs. The receptors stem from a man aged 55-75 years with head and neck cancer. CDR3s include the opening cysteine and the closing phenylalanine or tryptophan. The order of the fields is J gene, V gene, D gene, CDR3 protein. A D gene is named only where the DNA matches it firmly.

TRBJ2-7 TRBV28 TRBD1 CASSLGGQISAEQYF
TRBJ2-5 TRBV21-1 NA CASSKKSSGSVGETQYF
TRBJ2-2 TRBV9 NA CASSPRSPLNTGELFF
TRBJ2-7 TRBV11-2 TRBD1 CASSPYRGEYEQYF
TRBJ1-1 TRBV5-1 NA CATTKGDNTEAFF
TRBJ1-5 TRBV6-5 NA CASSYSTIGNQPQHF
TRBJ2-3 TRBV2 TRBD2 CASSLDGTITDTQYF
TRBJ1-1 TRBV7-2 TRBD1 CASSITGTDSSEAFF
TRBJ2-5 TRBV11-3 TRBD2 CASSQGLANQETQYF
TRBJ1-5 TRBV11-2 TRBD1 CASSLDVRTGIQPQHF
TRBJ1-1 TRBV5-1 NA CASSLAFGQSTEAFF
TRBJ2-4 TRBV30 NA CAWSYKNIQYF
TRBJ2-5 TRBV6-2/TRBV6-3 NA CASSSRLWVKETQYF
TRBJ2-3 TRBV5-4 TRBD2 CASSLSSGGALDTQYF
TRBJ2-5 TRBV6-1 NA CASSDQGRDRQETQYF
TRBJ1-5 TRBV10-3 NA CAISSRLDQPQHF
TRBJ2-7 TRBV18 TRBD2 CASSRGLAGSDEQYF
TRBJ2-7 TRBV11-2 TRBD1 CASSSLTGAYEQYF
TRBJ2-5 TRBV24-1 NA CATRYGETQYF
TRBJ2-7 TRBV9 TRBD2 CASSPRGGGASYEQYF
TRBJ2-3 TRBV5-5 NA CASSLETDTQYF
TRBJ1-4 TRBV28 TRBD1 CASSFPDRARGKLFF
TRBJ1-2 TRBV30 NA CAWSARVGYTF
TRBJ2-7 TRBV19 TRBD2 CASSMFVGGEQYF
TRBJ1-6 TRBV19 TRBD1 CASSIGTGESYNSPLHF
TRBJ2-5 TRBV12-5 TRBD2 CASGYLAGGLETQYF
TRBJ1-2 TRBV5-1 NA CASSFDSYGYTF
TRBJ1-2 TRBV19 NA CASSIAPGLSYGYTF
TRBJ2-5 TRBV7-2 TRBD2 CASSLVWRGETQYF
TRBJ1-2 TRBV5-1 TRBD1 CASSLTQGNYGYTF
TRBJ1-1 TRBV11-1 NA CASSMQGDTEAFF
TRBJ1-6 TRBV28 TRBD1 CASRRQGRDSPLHF
TRBJ2-5 TRBV7-2 TRBD2 CASSPLRGDQETQYF
TRBJ2-4 TRBV18 TRBD2 CASSLLAGEAKNIQYF
TRBJ1-2 TRBV10-2 NA CASSSKGHDGYTF
TRBJ2-4 TRBV19 TRBD1 CASSIDRDIQYF
TRBJ1-2 TRBV3-1/TRBV3-2 TRBD1 CASSLAAGQGALWTSYTF
TRBJ2-3 TRBV10-3 NA CAISAQDTSTDTQYF
TRBJ1-1 TRBV13 NA CASSPSGAAEAFF
TRBJ1-4 TRBV10-3 NA CAISESWFSPGREKLFF
TRBJ1-5 TRBV28 TRBD1 CASSLLPTGSGNQPQHF
TRBJ2-7 TRBV15 NA CATRGNEQYF
TRBJ2-3 TRBV28 TRBD2 CASSLSGTSPSTDTQYF
TRBJ2-3 TRBV11-2 TRBD1 CASSFHGRRGQGTDTQYF
TRBJ2-2 TRBV28 NA CASSLVRTSNTGELFF
TRBJ2-7 TRBV3-1/TRBV3-2 NA CASSGGRSYEQYF
TRBJ1-6 TRBV4-1 NA CASSQDERWRGRYNSPLHF
TRBJ2-7 TRBV28 NA CASSLLASVYEQYF
TRBJ2-5 TRBV5-1 TRBD1 CASSSTGQGEETQYF
TRBJ2-2 TRBV21-1 NA CARPRVGELFF
TRBJ1-2 TRBV28 TRBD1 CASSHSGTVFYGYTF
TRBJ1-6 TRBV30 NA CAWSVSQGLRTYNSPLHF
TRBJ2-4 TRBV4-3 NA CASSQEPSQIFQYF
TRBJ2-3 TRBV15 NA CATSRGREYTDTQYF
TRBJ1-1 TRBV6-5 TRBD1 CASRTGKYTEAFF